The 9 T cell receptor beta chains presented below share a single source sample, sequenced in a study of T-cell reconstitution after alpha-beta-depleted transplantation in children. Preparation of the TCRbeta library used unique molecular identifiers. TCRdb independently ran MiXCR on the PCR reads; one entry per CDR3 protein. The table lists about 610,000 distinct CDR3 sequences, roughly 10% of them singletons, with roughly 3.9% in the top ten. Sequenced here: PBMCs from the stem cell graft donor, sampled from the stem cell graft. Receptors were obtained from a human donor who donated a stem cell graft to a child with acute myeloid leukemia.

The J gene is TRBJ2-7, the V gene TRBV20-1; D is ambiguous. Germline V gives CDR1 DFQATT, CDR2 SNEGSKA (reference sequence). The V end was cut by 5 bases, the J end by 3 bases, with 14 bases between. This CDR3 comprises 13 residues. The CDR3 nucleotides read TGCAGTGCTCTTCGAGCTACCAGCTACGAGCAGTACTTC. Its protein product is CSALRATSYEQYF.

Written as DNA, the CDR3 is TGCAGTGCTGTTCCTAGGATGGAGACCCAGTACTTC. Translation: CSAVPRMETQYF. The V gene is TRBV20-1, the J gene TRBJ2-5, with unresolved D. The germline V gene has CDR1 DFQATT and CDR2 SNEGSKA (reference sequence). This CDR3 has 12 amino acids. V shed 5 bases and J shed 5 bases, with 12 bases lying between them.

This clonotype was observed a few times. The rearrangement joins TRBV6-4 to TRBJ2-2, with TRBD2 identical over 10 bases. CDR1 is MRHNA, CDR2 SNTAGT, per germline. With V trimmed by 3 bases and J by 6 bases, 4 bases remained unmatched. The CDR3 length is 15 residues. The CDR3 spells CASSELAGGAGELFF. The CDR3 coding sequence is TGTGCCAGCAGTGAATTAGCGGGAGGCGCCGGGGAGCTGTTTTTT.

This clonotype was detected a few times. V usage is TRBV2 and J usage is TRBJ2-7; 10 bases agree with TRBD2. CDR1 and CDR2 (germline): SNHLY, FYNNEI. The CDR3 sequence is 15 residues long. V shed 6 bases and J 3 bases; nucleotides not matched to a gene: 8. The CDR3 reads CASRLLAGWVYEQYF. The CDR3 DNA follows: TGTGCCAGCAGGCTACTAGCGGGGTGGGTCTACGAGCAGTACTTC.

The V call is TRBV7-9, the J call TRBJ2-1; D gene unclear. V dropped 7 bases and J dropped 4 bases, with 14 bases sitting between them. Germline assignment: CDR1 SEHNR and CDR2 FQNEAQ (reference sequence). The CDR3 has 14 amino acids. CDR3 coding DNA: TGTGCCAGCATCCAGGCCCCGAGTTACAATGAGCAGTTCTTC. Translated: CASIQAPSYNEQFF.

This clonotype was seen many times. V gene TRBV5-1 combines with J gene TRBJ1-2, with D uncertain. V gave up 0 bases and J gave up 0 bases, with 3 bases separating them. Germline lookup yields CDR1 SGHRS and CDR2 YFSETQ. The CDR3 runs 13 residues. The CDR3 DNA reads TGCGCCAGCAGCTTGGAGGCTAACTATGGCTACACCTTC. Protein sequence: CASSLEANYGYTF.

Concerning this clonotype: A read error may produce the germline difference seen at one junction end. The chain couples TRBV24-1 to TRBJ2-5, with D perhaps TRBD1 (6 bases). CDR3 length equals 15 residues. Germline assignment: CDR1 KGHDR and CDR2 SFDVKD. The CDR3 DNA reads TGTGCCACCAGTGCTTTGGGACAACTTGGGGAGACCCAGTACTTC. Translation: CATSALGQLGETQYF.

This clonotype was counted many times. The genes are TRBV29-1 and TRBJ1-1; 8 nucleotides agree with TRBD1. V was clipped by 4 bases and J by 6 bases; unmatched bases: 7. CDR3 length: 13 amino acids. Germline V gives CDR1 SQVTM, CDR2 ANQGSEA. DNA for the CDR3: TGCAGCGTTGCAGGGGGCGCGGGCGCTGAAGCTTTCTTT. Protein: CSVAGGAGAEAFF. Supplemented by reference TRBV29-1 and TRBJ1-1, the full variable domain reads SAVISQKPSRDICQRGTSLTIQCQVDSQVTMMFWYRQQPGQSLTLIATANQGSEATYESGFVIDKFPISRPNLTFSTLTVSNMSPEDSSIYLCSVAGGAGAEAFFGQGTRLTVV.

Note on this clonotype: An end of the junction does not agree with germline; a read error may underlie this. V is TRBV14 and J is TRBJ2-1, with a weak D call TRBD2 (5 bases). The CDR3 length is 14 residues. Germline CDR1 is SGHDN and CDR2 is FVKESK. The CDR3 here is CASSQAGMGNEHFF. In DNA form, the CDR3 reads TGTGCCAGCAGCCAAGCGGGGATGGGGAATGAGCACTTCTTC.